The clone carrying this TCR beta chain was recorded once. Its antigen is unidentified. The source of the sample is a study of CD8+CD57+ T cells in acquired aplastic anemia. Study overall: DNA per sorted CD4+ or CD8+ sample ranged about 0.2 to 30 ug, averaging roughly 3.3 ug. CD4+ reads averaged about 9.9 million in healthy donors. Study findings and constraints: Patients and controls turned out to have twenty-nine CD8+ CDR3 sequences in common. CD8+ Simpson's diversity in patients was not significantly different from that in controls.

Trimming stripped 2 bases from V and 0 bases from J, with 5 bases between. The length of the CDR3 is 13 residues. Germline V gene lookup returns CDR1 WSHSY and CDR2 SAAADI. TCR beta VDJ and CDR3 profiling used genomic DNA as template. TCRdb recomputed calls from the reads with MiXCR, one row per CDR3 protein. The data show fewer than 200,000 distinct CDR3 sequences, 35% to 55% seen once. The material sequenced was sorted CD4+, CD8+, or CD8+CD57+ T cells (not recorded which) from PBMCs. This TCR was recovered from a human donor in good health. The rearrangement links TRBV10-2 to TRBJ2-7; no definite D call. This CDR3 reads CASSEGLSYEQYF. For the CDR3, the DNA is TGCGCCAGCAGTGAGGGCCTCTCCTACGAGCAGTACTTC.